This T cell receptor beta chain was captured in a study of blood T cell repertoires in COVID-19. Study at large: From the United States, Italy and Spain came samples of acute and convalescent COVID-19.

Per the study methods: The assay estimated nucleated cells by amplifying reference gene primers. TCRdb's table, derived via immunoSEQ multiplex PCR, lists solely in-frame clones and lacks some. The DNA gave D and trimming, while V, J and clone size come from that table. The sample carries about 200,000 clones, 70% to 90% recorded once. CDR1 and CDR2 (germline): SGHAT, FQNNGV. The CDR3 totals 14 residues. The germline V and J ends were trimmed by 1 base and 2 bases, with 9 bases remaining between them. Sequenced sample: peripheral blood. The rearrangement joins TRBV11-2 to TRBJ2-7; unclear D gene. The receptor was isolated from a woman aged 65 to 85 with acute or convalescent COVID-19. The CDR3 bases are TGTGCCAGCAGCTTAGCGGCCGCGGCCTACGAGCAGTACTTC. Its protein product is CASSLAAAAYEQYF.